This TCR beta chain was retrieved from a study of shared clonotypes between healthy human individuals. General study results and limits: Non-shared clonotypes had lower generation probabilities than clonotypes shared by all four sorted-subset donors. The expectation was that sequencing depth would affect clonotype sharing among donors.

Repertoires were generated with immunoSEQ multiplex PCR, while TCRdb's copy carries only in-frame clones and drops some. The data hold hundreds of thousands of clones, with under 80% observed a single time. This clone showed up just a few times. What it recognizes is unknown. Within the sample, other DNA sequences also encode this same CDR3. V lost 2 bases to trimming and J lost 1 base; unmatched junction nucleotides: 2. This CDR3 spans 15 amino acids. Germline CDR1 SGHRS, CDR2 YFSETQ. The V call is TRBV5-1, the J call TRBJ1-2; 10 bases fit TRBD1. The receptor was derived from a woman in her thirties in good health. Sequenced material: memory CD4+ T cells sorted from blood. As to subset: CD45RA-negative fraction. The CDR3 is CASSLGTGVNYGYTF. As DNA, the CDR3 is TGCGCCAGCAGCTTAGGGACAGGGGTTAACTATGGCTACACCTTC.